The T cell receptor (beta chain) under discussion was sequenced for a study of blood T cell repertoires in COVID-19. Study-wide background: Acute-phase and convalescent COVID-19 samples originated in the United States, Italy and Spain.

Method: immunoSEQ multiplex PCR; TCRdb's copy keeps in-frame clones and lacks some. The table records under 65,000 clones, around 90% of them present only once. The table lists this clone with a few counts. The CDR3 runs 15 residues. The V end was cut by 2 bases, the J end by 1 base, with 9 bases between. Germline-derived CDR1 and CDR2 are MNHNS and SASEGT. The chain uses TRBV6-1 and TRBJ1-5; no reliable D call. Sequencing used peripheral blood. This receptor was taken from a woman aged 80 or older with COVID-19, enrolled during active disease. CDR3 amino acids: CASSELGLSNQPQHF. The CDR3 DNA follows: TGTGCCAGCAGTGAACTAGGATTGAGCAATCAGCCCCAGCATTTT.